The 10 T cell receptor beta chains reported below all come from one sample, sequenced in a study of T cell repertoires in cytomegalovirus infection. MiXCR was run by TCRdb on the reads, yielding one entry per CDR3 protein. Seen here are about 740,000 distinct CDR3 sequences, approximately 40% observed once, and the top ten hold under 3%. Sequencing used PBMCs. The receptors were sampled from a human donor in good health (CMV status not recorded). Some clones in this sample may be carry-over from other donors' samples.

This clonotype has a handful of counts. This sequence joins TRBV28 and TRBJ1-4; possible D gene TRBD1, 5 bases. Trimming took 3 bases from V and 4 from J, leaving 12 bases between them. Germline V gene sequence: CDR1 MDHEN, CDR2 SYDVKM. The CDR3 loop spans 15 amino acids. The CDR3 sequence: CASSLATVGNEKLFF. CDR3 DNA: TGTGCCAGCAGTTTGGCGACAGTCGGTAATGAAAAACTGTTTTTT.

A word on this clonotype: One end of the junction is discordant with germline, which a read error may explain. V and J are TRBV19 and TRBJ2-1; D might be TRBD1 or TRBD2, each matching 5 bases. Germline assignment: CDR1 LNHDA and CDR2 SQIVND (reference sequence). The CDR3 sequence is 14 residues long. The CDR3 loop is CASSNTGTYKEQFF. In nucleotides, the CDR3 is TGTGCCAGTAGTAACACCGGGACCTACAAGGAGCAGTTCTTC.

Regarding this clonotype: A single base separates this from a much larger clone, so it may be a read error. This chain joins TRBV25-1 and TRBJ1-5; 8 nucleotides agree with TRBD1. V gave up 3 bases and J gave up 2 bases; unmatched junction bases: 3. Germline CDR1 MGHDK, CDR2 SYGVNS. CDR3 length equals 15 residues. CDR3 coding DNA: TGTGCCAGCAGTGACGGACAGGGATGCAATCAGCCCCAGCATTTT. It yields the protein CASSDGQGCNQPQHF. The full variable domain, rest sourced from reference TRBV25-1 and TRBJ1-5, is EADIYQTPRYLVIGTGKKITLECSQTMGHDKMYWYQQDPGMELHLIHYSYGVNSTEKGDLSSESTVSRIRTEHFPLTLESARPSHTSQYLCASSDGQGCNQPQHFGDGTRLSIL.

This clonotype was seen a handful of times. J is TRBJ1-5 and V is TRBV28; weak D call: TRBD1 (5 bases). Germline-derived CDR1 and CDR2 are MDHEN and SYDVKM. V was pared by 6 bases and J by 6 bases, with 18 bases between. This CDR3 is 15 amino acids long. DNA of the CDR3: TGTGCCAGCAGCCTCCGGGACTCCCCTCGTCAGCCCCAGCATTTT. Amino acid sequence: CASSLRDSPRQPQHF.

V usage is TRBV5-6 and J usage is TRBJ2-1; 11 bases map to TRBD1. The V gene's germline CDR1 is SGHDT and CDR2 YYEEEE. The V segment lost 2 bases and the J segment 8 bases; nucleotides outside the gene matches: 6. CDR3 length equals 15 residues. The CDR3 region is CASSFPDRGLYEQFF. The CDR3, as DNA: TGTGCCAGCAGCTTCCCGGACAGGGGGCTCTATGAGCAGTTCTTC.

The chain combines TRBV12-3 or TRBV12-4 with TRBJ1-2, with no clear D. CDR3 length: 14 residues. Trimming removed 1 base from V and 4 bases from J, with 10 bases in between. The CDR3 is CASSLEVNPYGYTF. CDR3 DNA: TGTGCCAGCAGTTTAGAGGTCAACCCCTATGGCTACACCTTC.

This clonotype was seen a few times. The rearrangement links TRBV5-4 to TRBJ2-3; 8 positions agree with TRBD1. Germline-derived CDR1 and CDR2 are SGHNT and YYREEE (reference sequence). The CDR3 is 15 amino acids. Trimming cost V 4 bases and J 3 bases; bases outside gene matches: 7. CDR3 protein: CASSTRTGTTDTQYF. The CDR3 nucleotides are TGTGCCAGCAGCACCCGGACAGGGACAACAGATACGCAGTATTTT.

The rearrangement links TRBV11-1 to TRBJ2-7, with a possible D match to TRBD2 (6 bases). The V end was cut by 6 bases, the J end by 5 bases, with 14 bases between. CDR3 length: 13 residues. CDR1 SGHAT and CDR2 FQDESV come from the germline V gene (reference sequence). This CDR3 reads CASSSGGGNEQYF. The DNA for the CDR3 is TGTGCCAGCAGTTCCGGGGGAGGCAACGAGCAGTACTTC.

The V call is TRBV6-6, the J call TRBJ2-1, with a tentative D call TRBD2 (5 bases). The CDR3 is made up of 11 amino acids. Per germline, CDR1 MNHNY and CDR2 SVGAGI (reference sequence). The germline V and J ends were trimmed by 10 bases and 8 bases, with 12 bases remaining between them. The chain's CDR3 is CATRGFHEQFF. CDR3 in DNA: TGTGCCACCCGAGGGTTTCATGAGCAGTTCTTC.

This clonotype occurred once. The V call is TRBV19, the J call TRBJ2-1; 8 bases match TRBD2. Germline loops: CDR1 LNHDA, CDR2 SQIVND (reference sequence). The CDR3 sequence is 18 residues long. Unmatched junction bases numbered 13, after V lost 6 bases and J lost 0 bases. The CDR3 loop reads CASRPDRLAWGSYNEQFF. The CDR3 bases are TGTGCCAGTAGGCCAGACCGACTAGCGTGGGGCTCCTACAATGAGCAGTTCTTC.